Shown below are 30 T cell receptor beta chains from a single sample sequenced in a study of shared clonotypes between healthy human individuals. Using immunoSEQ multiplex PCR, the repertoire was profiled, and TCRdb retains in-frame clones only, with some absent. This sample has around 2,000,000 clones, with approximately 95% found just once. The sequencing input was naive CD4+ T cells sorted from blood. Documented subset: CD45RA+ positively selected. The receptors originated from a man aged 18 to 30 in good health.

Comment on this clone: The same CDR3 is also encoded by other DNA sequences in this sample. The chain combines TRBV7-2 with TRBJ2-5; weak D call: TRBD1 (6 bases). The CDR3 length is 14 residues. Deletions cut 2 bases from V and 4 bases from J, with 11 bases between. Germline lookup yields CDR1 SGHTA and CDR2 FQGNSA. The chain's CDR3 is CASSLTQGRETQYF. CDR3 bases: TGTGCCAGCAGCTTAACACAGGGACGAGAGACCCAGTACTTC.

The V and J genes are TRBV11-2 and TRBJ2-7; a possible D gene is TRBD1 (6 bases). Per germline, CDR1 SGHAT and CDR2 FQNNGV. CDR3 length equals 14 residues. The V end was cut by 1 base, the J end by 7 bases, with 14 bases between. The CDR3: CASSLVQGSREQYF. The CDR3 nucleotides read TGTGCCAGCAGCTTAGTACAGGGTTCTCGGGAGCAGTACTTC.

The chain links TRBV6-6 to TRBJ2-7; D might be TRBD1 (6 bases). CDR3 size: 15 residues. With 7 bases removed from V and 5 bases from J, the gap between germline ends came to 21 bases. CDR1 is MNHNY and CDR2 is SVGAGI in the germline V gene (reference sequence). The CDR3 protein is CASILGAGARDEQYF. In nucleotides, the CDR3 is TGTGCCAGCATCCTGGGGGCGGGTGCCAGGGACGAGCAGTACTTC.

The chain links TRBV5-3 to TRBJ1-6; D may be TRBD1 (6 bases). TRBV5-3 is an open reading frame whose function is uncertain. The CDR3 runs 19 residues. V was shortened by 0 bases and J by 7 bases, with 23 bases between the two germline ends. Here the CDR3 DNA reads TGTGCCAGAAGCTTGGCGGGTGGGAGGGGGTTCTCGAGCAATTCACCCCTCCACTTT. This sequence encodes CARSLAGGRGFSSNSPLHF.

Notes on this clone: This same CDR3 is encoded by further DNA sequences in the sample. The chain employs TRBV6-5 and TRBJ1-4; 8 bases map to TRBD1. The germline CDR1 and CDR2 sequences are MNHEY and SVGAGI. The V and J ends lost 2 bases and 7 bases, in that order; junction bases with no gene match: 3. The CDR3 consists of 14 residues. This CDR3 reads CASSYGTGGEKLFF. CDR3 nucleotides: TGTGCCAGCAGTTACGGGACAGGTGGTGAAAAACTGTTTTTT.

The chain links TRBV6-5 to TRBJ1-2; maybe TRBD1 (6 bases). This CDR3 contains 13 residues. Trimming took 6 bases from V and 3 from J, leaving 11 bases between them. Germline CDR1 and CDR2: MNHEY and SVGAGI. CDR3 residues: CASSNDRYYGYTF. The CDR3 DNA is TGTGCCAGCAGCAACGACAGGTACTATGGCTACACCTTC.

Comment on this clone: Other nucleotide sequences in the sample specify the same CDR3. The chain employs TRBV14 and TRBJ1-2; 9 bases match TRBD1. The CDR3 loop spans 13 amino acids. V dropped 4 bases and J dropped 5; count of bases not matched to a gene: 2. Germline lookup yields CDR1 SGHDN and CDR2 FVKESK. CDR3 nucleotides: TGTGCCAGCAGCCCGGGACAGGGTTATGGCTACACCTTC. Translation: CASSPGQGYGYTF.

The chain recombines TRBV6-5 with TRBJ1-2; perhaps TRBD1 as D (5 bases). In germline, CDR1 is MNHEY, CDR2 SVGAGI. This CDR3 has 13 residues. Trimming took 7 bases from V and 9 from J, leaving 18 bases between them. The CDR3 reads CASNSGETSSYTF. For the CDR3, the DNA is TGTGCCAGCAATTCGGGGGAAACCTCGAGCTACACCTTC.

This clone appeared once. This chain uses TRBV5-4 with TRBJ2-3; tentative D call: TRBD2 (5 bases). CDR1 SGHNT and CDR2 YYREEE come from the germline V gene (reference sequence). Trimming took 2 bases from V and 3 from J, leaving 13 bases between them. There are 15 residues in the CDR3. CDR3 coding DNA: TGTGCCAGCAGCTTTCCGTCCGGGGATACAGATACGCAGTATTTT. It specifies CASSFPSGDTDTQYF.

The chain employs TRBV7-8 and TRBJ2-7, with D perhaps TRBD1 (5 bases). The CDR3 totals 12 residues. The germline V and J ends were trimmed by 5 bases and 7 bases, with 12 bases remaining between them. Germline V gives CDR1 SGHVS, CDR2 FQNEAQ. CDR3 residues: CASSAQGWEQYF. DNA of the CDR3: TGTGCCAGCAGCGCGCAGGGTTGGGAGCAGTACTTC. The complete variable domain, with remaining parts taken from reference TRBV7-8 and TRBJ2-7, reads GAGVSQSPRYKVAKRGQDVALRCDPISGHVSLFWYQQALGQGPEFLTYFQNEAQLDKSGLPSDRFFAERPEGSVSTLKIQRTQQEDSAVYLCASSAQGWEQYFGPGTRLTVT.

The V and J genes are TRBV18 and TRBJ2-7, with D maybe TRBD2 (6 bases). V lost 6 bases and J lost 2, with 11 bases in between. The CDR3 is 13 residues long. Germline CDR1 reads KGHSH; CDR2 reads LQKENI. CDR3 region: CASSQPGAYEQYF. CDR3 coding DNA: TGTGCCAGCTCTCAACCGGGAGCCTACGAGCAGTACTTC.

Here the CDR3 reads CASSKPGLFF. The CDR3 region has the DNA TGTGCCAGCAGCAAACCGGGGTTGTTCTTC. V gene TRBV21-1 combines with J gene TRBJ2-1; whether TRBD2, the table's D call, matches the DNA was not checked. TRBV21-1 is marked as a pseudogene. The CDR3 consists of 10 residues.

The CDR3 bases are TGTGCCAGCAGTTTTATCCAGGGGGGAAGGACTGAAGCTTTCTTT. This gives the protein CASSFIQGGRTEAFF. The V and J genes are TRBV27 and TRBJ1-1, with 7 bases identical to TRBD1. The CDR3 contains 15 residues. Unmatched junction bases numbered 9, after V lost 3 bases and J lost 5 bases. Germline CDR1 MNHEY, CDR2 SMNVEV (reference sequence).

The chain combines TRBV28 with TRBJ1-1, with D perhaps matching TRBD1 (6 bases). Trimming took off 6 bases at V and 3 bases at J, with 20 bases between the two ends. The V gene's germline CDR1 is MDHEN and CDR2 SYDVKM. The CDR3 runs to 16 residues. The CDR3 DNA is TGTGCCAGCAGCATGGGGTCTGGGGGCCCGGACACTGAAGCTTTCTTT. Encoded protein: CASSMGSGGPDTEAFF.

For the CDR3, the DNA is TGTGCCAGCTCACCACTTTCGGGGACGGCCAACATTCAGTACTTC. Protein product: CASSPLSGTANIQYF. V gene TRBV18 combines with J gene TRBJ2-4; D assignment may be TRBD1 or TRBD2 (5 bases each). Trimming shortened V by 1 base and J by 7 bases, and 14 bases separated the two germline ends. The CDR3 runs 15 residues. In germline, CDR1 is KGHSH, CDR2 LQKENI.

This sequence joins TRBV7-2 and TRBJ2-7; 7 positions match TRBD1. V gave up 5 bases and J gave up 2 bases; unmatched junction bases: 9. Germline V lookup: CDR1 SGHTA, CDR2 FQGNSA. The CDR3 is 15 residues long. The CDR3 is CASSPSRDRTYEQYF. CDR3 in DNA: TGTGCCAGCAGCCCCTCCCGGGACAGAACCTACGAGCAGTACTTC.

The CDR3 DNA follows: TGCAGCGTTGGAGCATGGCAGTCCTACAATGAGCAGTTCTTC. Encoded protein: CSVGAWQSYNEQFF. J is TRBJ2-1 and V is TRBV29-1; no clear D gene. V lost 4 bases and J 1 base, leaving 11 bases between the germline ends. The CDR3 is 14 amino acids. The V gene's germline CDR1 is SQVTM and CDR2 ANQGSEA.

This clone appeared a single time. Other DNA variants within this sample encode the same CDR3. This chain connects TRBV30 to TRBJ1-1, with D tentatively TRBD1 (6 bases). Germline values: CDR1 GTSNPN, CDR2 SVGIG (reference sequence). The V end was cut by 2 bases, the J end by 0 bases, with 7 bases between. The CDR3 length is 13 residues. The CDR3 nucleotides are TGTGCCTGGAGTCGGACAGTGAACACTGAAGCTTTCTTT. The encoded protein is CAWSRTVNTEAFF.

The chain uses TRBV4-2 and TRBJ2-7; 8 positions match TRBD1. The CDR3 loop spans 18 amino acids. Germline lookup yields CDR1 LGHNA and CDR2 YNFKEQ. J was trimmed by 7 bases and V by 1 base; bases with no gene match: 18. The CDR3 DNA is TGTGCCAGCAGCCAAGCGAGAGAGACAGGGGCGACCTCTTTTGAGCAGTACTTC. It specifies CASSQARETGATSFEQYF.

The chain joins TRBV28 to TRBJ2-3; the match to TRBD2 covers 8 bases. CDR1 and CDR2 (germline): MDHEN, SYDVKM. V trimming: 8 bases; J trimming: 1 base; junction bases outside the gene matches: 11. This CDR3 comprises 16 residues. CDR3 coding DNA: TGTGCCAGCGGGCCCCTTAGCGGGGTAGGCACAGATACGCAGTATTTT. Amino acids: CASGPLSGVGTDTQYF.

In regard to this clone: Other DNA sequences in this specimen translate into the identical CDR3. CDR3 protein: CASSLGRGNTEAFF. The CDR3 nucleotides read TGTGCCAGCAGCTTAGGGCGGGGGAACACTGAAGCTTTCTTT. The genes are TRBV11-3 and TRBJ1-1; D is unclear. The CDR3 is 14 residues long. From germline, CDR1 is SGHNT and CDR2 YENEEA. The ends were cut back, 1 base at V and 1 base at J, with 7 bases in the middle.

The chain recombines TRBV7-6 with TRBJ1-1, with D tentatively TRBD1 (5 bases). The CDR3 extends over 15 amino acids. CDR1 SGHVS and CDR2 FNYEAQ come from the germline V gene. The germline V and J ends were trimmed by 5 bases and 1 base, with 14 bases remaining between them. CDR3 DNA sequence: TGTGCCAGCAGCAAATCGGGGCCTCAGAACACTGAAGCTTTCTTT. It yields the protein CASSKSGPQNTEAFF.

The V call is TRBV2, the J call TRBJ2-2, with D perhaps matching TRBD2 (6 bases). This CDR3 has 15 residues. Germline loops: CDR1 SNHLY, CDR2 FYNNEI. Trimming removed 5 bases from V and 1 base from J, with 11 bases in between. CDR3 sequence: CASSYGGLNTGELFF. For the CDR3, the DNA is TGTGCCAGCAGTTACGGGGGACTGAACACCGGGGAGCTGTTTTTT.

The chain recombines TRBV10-3 with TRBJ2-7; TRBD1 matches at 12 bases. Germline assignment: CDR1 ENHRY and CDR2 SYGVKD. The junction had 6 bases not matched to a gene; V was cut back by 6 bases and J by 6 bases. The CDR3 runs 14 residues. CDR3 residues: CAISPTGQGAEQYF. Written as DNA, the CDR3 is TGTGCCATCAGCCCAACGGGACAGGGGGCCGAGCAGTACTTC.

The chain combines TRBV7-9 with TRBJ2-3; 9 bases fit TRBD1. V was pared by 6 bases and J by 5 bases, with 3 bases of the junction left unmatched. This CDR3 comprises 13 residues. The germline V gene has CDR1 SEHNR and CDR2 FQNEAQ (reference sequence). CDR3 nucleotide sequence: TGTGCCAGCAGGGGACAGGGTGTAGATACGCAGTATTTT. Its translation: CASRGQGVDTQYF.

This clone was seen just once. With a much larger clone just one base away, this may be a read error. Other DNA variants within this sample encode the same CDR3. The chain combines TRBV7-2 with TRBJ1-2; the match to TRBD1 covers 7 bases. Germline CDR1 is SGHTA and CDR2 is FQGNSA. The CDR3 is 12 amino acids. CDR3 amino acids: CASSPRQGGYTF. The CDR3, as DNA: TGCGCCAGCAGCCCCCGACAGGGTGGCTACACCTTC.

The chain links TRBV5-1 to TRBJ2-3; 12 bases match TRBD1. Germline values: CDR1 SGHRS, CDR2 YFSETQ. The CDR3 extends over 16 amino acids. V dropped 3 bases and J dropped 4; count of bases not matched to a gene: 6. The CDR3: CASSWTGTGGADTQYF. The CDR3 coding sequence is TGCGCCAGCAGCTGGACCGGGACAGGGGGCGCAGATACGCAGTATTTT.

The V call is TRBV9, the J call TRBJ2-7, with D possibly being TRBD2 (5 bases). CDR3 length: 13 amino acids. V was trimmed by 4 bases and J by 6 bases, leaving 14 bases between them. The V gene's germline CDR1 is SGDLS and CDR2 YYNGEE. The CDR3 nucleotides read TGTGCCAGCAGCCAGTCCGGGGTCAGCGAGCAGTACTTC. It yields the protein CASSQSGVSEQYF.

The chain links TRBV10-2 to TRBJ2-7; D is unresolved. The CDR3 loop spans 14 amino acids. From germline, CDR1 is WSHSY and CDR2 SAAADI. Trimming took 4 bases from V and 2 from J, leaving 12 bases between them. The CDR3 region is CASSVSRPPYEQYF. CDR3 nucleotide sequence: TGCGCCAGCAGTGTATCTAGGCCCCCCTACGAGCAGTACTTC.

The J gene is TRBJ2-5, the V gene TRBV6-5, with TRBD1 identical over 9 bases. The germline CDR1 and CDR2 sequences are MNHEY and SVGAGI. V trimming: 6 bases; J trimming: 5 bases; junction bases outside the gene matches: 4. CDR3 size: 13 residues. CDR3 amino acids: CASSGTGHETQYF. CDR3 nucleotide sequence: TGTGCCAGCAGCGGGACAGGGCACGAGACCCAGTACTTC.